This T cell receptor (delta chain) is from a study of Vδ1+ human thymocytes. Study-wide results and caveats: Unexpected Vdelta2 sequences could cause misinterpretation of bulk repertoire data. Thymic TRG and TRD repertoires appeared highly polyclonal. About 20% of thymic delta-chain sequences were Vdelta2, with few Vdelta3, unlike blood Vdelta1+ controls.

The template was reverse-transcribed extracted RNA. Pooled V-gene forward primers with one constant-region reverse primer generated the CDR3 amplicons by multiplex PCR. TCRdb re-processed the multiplex PCR reads via CATT. The data contain 80,000 or so delta-chain clones, approximately 34% of them singletons. In germline, CDR1 is TSWWSYY, CDR2 QGS. The CDR3 has 26 residues. With respect to this clone: Its matching antigen is unknown. The germline gene is not matched at one end of the junction; a read error may be the cause.

V and J are TRDV1 and TRDJ1; D possibly corresponds to TRDD3 (10 bases). This clonotype was obtained from a boy less than two years old who had congenital heart surgery. Sequenced material: Vdelta1+ gamma-delta thymocytes from the thymus. Subset specified: FACS-sorted CD3+ TCRalphabeta- TCRVdelta1+ TCRVdelta2- thymocytes. The CDR3 protein is CALGESQGTLCLPTRTGGSYTDKLIF. DNA for the CDR3: TGCGCTCTTGGGGAATCACAAGGGACCCTCTGCCTTCCTACCCGTACTGGGGGATCGTACACCGATAAACTCATCTTT.